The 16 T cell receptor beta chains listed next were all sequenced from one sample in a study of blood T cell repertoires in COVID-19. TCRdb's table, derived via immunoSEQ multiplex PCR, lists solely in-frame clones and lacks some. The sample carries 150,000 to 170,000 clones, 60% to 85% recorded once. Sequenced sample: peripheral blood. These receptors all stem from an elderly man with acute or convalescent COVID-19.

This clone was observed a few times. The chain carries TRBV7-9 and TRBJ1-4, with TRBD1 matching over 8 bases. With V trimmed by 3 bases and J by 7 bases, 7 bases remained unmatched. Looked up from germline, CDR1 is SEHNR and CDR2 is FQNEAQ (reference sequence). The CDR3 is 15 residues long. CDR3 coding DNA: TGTGCCAGCAGCTTGGGGCAGGGGGCGGCTGAAAAACTGTTTTTT. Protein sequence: CASSLGQGAAEKLFF. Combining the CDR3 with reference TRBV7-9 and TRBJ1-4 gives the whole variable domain DTGVSQNPRHKITKRGQNVTFRCDPISEHNRLYWYRQTLGQGPEFLTYFQNEAQLEKSRLLSDRFSAERPKGSFSTLEIQRTEQGDSAMYLCASSLGQGAAEKLFFGSGTQLSVL.

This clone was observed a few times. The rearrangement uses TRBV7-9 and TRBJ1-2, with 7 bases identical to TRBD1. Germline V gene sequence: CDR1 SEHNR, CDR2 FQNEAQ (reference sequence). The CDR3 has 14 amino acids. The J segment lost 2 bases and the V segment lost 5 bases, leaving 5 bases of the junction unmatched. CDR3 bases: TGTGCCAGCAGCCACATCAGGGGGAACTATGGCTACACCTTC. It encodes CASSHIRGNYGYTF.

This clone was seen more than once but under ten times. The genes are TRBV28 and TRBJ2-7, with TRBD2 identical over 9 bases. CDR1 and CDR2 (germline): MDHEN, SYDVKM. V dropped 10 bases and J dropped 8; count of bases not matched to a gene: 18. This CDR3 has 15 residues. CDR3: CATVPLAGVGSKQYV. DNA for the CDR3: TGTGCCACCGTCCCATTAGCGGGGGTGGGGTCAAAGCAGTACGTC.

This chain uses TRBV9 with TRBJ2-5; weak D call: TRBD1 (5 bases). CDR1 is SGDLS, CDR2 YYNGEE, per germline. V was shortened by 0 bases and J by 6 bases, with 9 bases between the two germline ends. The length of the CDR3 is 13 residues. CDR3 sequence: CASSVGWGKTQYF. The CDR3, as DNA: TGTGCCAGCAGCGTAGGATGGGGCAAGACCCAGTACTTC.

Written as DNA, the CDR3 is TGTGCCAGCAGTTCAGGGGGCGGCATTCAGTACTTC. Translating it yields CASSSGGGIQYF. J is TRBJ2-4 and V is TRBV28; 8 nucleotides match TRBD1. This CDR3 has 12 amino acids. Germline V gene sequence: CDR1 MDHEN, CDR2 SYDVKM. The junction had 2 bases not matched to a gene; V was cut back by 4 bases and J by 9 bases.

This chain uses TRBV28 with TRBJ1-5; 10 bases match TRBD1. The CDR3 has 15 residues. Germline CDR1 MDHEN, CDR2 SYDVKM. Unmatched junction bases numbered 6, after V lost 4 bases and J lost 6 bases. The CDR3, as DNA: TGTGCCAGCAGTTCGGGACAGGGGAAGGTTCAGCCCCAGCATTTT. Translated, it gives CASSSGQGKVQPQHF.

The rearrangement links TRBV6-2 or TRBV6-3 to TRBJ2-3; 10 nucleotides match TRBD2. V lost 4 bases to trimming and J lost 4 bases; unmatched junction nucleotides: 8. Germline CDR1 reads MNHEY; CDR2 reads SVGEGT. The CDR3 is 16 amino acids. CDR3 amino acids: CASSSGVAGGSDTQYF. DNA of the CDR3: TGTGCCAGCAGTTCGGGGGTAGCGGGGGGCTCAGATACGCAGTATTTT.

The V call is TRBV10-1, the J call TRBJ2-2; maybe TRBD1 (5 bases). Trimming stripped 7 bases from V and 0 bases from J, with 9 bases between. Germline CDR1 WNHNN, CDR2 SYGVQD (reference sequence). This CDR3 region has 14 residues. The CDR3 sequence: CASTQAPNTGELFF. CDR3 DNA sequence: TGCGCCAGCACACAGGCCCCGAACACCGGGGAGCTGTTTTTT.

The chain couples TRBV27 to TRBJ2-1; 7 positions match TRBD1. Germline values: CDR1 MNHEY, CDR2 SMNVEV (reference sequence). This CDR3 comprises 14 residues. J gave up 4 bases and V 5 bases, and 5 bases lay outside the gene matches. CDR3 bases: TGTGCCAGCAGTATCCGCAGGGGGTACAATGAGCAGTTCTTC. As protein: CASSIRRGYNEQFF.

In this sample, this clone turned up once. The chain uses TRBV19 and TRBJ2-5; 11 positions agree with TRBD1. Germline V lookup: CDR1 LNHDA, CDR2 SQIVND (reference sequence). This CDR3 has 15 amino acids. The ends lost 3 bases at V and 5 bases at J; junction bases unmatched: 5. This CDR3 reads CASSIRTGGEETQYF. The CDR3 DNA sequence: TGTGCCAGTAGTATCCGGACAGGGGGCGAGGAGACCCAGTACTTC.

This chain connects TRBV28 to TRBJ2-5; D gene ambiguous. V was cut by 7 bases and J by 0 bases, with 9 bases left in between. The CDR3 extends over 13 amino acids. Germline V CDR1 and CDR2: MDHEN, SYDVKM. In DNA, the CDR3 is TGTGCCAGCACCCCTTTGTACCAAGAGACCCAGTACTTC. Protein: CASTPLYQETQYF.

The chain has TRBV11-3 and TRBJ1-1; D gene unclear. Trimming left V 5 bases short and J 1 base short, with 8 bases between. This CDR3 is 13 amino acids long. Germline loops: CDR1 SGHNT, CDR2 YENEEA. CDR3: CASSLRQNTEAFF. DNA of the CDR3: TGTGCCAGCAGCCTAAGACAGAACACTGAAGCTTTCTTT.

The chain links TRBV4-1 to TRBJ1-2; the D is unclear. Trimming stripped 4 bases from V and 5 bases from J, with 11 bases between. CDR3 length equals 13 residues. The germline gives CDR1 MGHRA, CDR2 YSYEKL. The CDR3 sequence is CASSLMSGYGYTF. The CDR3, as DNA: TGCGCCAGCAGCCTTATGAGTGGTTATGGCTACACCTTC.

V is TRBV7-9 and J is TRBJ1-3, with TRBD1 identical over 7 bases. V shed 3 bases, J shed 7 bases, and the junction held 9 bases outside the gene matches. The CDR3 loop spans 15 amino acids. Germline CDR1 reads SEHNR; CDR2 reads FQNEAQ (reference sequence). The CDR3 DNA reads TGTGCCAGCAGCTTGACACAACAGGGGTCCAACACCATATATTTT. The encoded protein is CASSLTQQGSNTIYF. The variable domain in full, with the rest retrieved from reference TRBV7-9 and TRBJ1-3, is DTGVSQNPRHKITKRGQNVTFRCDPISEHNRLYWYRQTLGQGPEFLTYFQNEAQLEKSRLLSDRFSAERPKGSFSTLEIQRTEQGDSAMYLCASSLTQQGSNTIYFGEGSWLTVV.

CDR3 region: CATSDLIPARAQETQYF. The CDR3 DNA is TGTGCCACCAGTGATTTGATCCCCGCCAGGGCCCAAGAGACCCAGTACTTC. J is TRBJ2-5 and V is TRBV24-1; D might be TRBD1 (5 bases). Germline CDR1 KGHDR, CDR2 SFDVKD. This CDR3 has 17 residues. V lost 0 bases, J lost 1 base, and 14 bases lay in between.

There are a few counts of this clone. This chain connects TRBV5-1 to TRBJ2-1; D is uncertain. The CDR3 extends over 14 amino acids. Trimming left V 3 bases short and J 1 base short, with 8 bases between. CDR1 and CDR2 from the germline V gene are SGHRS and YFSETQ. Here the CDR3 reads CASSSTVSYNEQFF. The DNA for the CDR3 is TGCGCCAGCAGCTCCACAGTTTCCTACAATGAGCAGTTCTTC.